This T cell receptor beta chain was profiled in a study of T-cell reconstitution after alpha-beta-depleted transplantation in children. Trimming shortened V by 0 bases and J by 4 bases, and 10 bases separated the two germline ends. CDR1 is SGHRS and CDR2 is YFSETQ in the germline V gene. The CDR3 length is 14 residues. This clonotype was observed many times. The authors prepared the TCRbeta library with unique molecular identifiers. TCRdb reanalysed the PCR reads using MiXCR and keeps one entry per CDR3 protein. The sample has approximately 88,000 distinct CDR3 sequences, more than 10% seen once. The sequencing here drew on PBMCs from the stem cell graft donor, taken from the stem cell graft. The chain recombines TRBV5-1 with TRBJ1-2; the D is unclear. The origin of this receptor is a human donor who donated a stem cell graft to a child with inherited bone marrow failure. The CDR3 DNA sequence: TGCGCCAGCAGCTTGGCCTCCACGGGCTATGGCTACACCTTC. Translated, it gives CASSLASTGYGYTF.